A selection of T cell receptor beta chains follows, all from one sample in a study of blood T cell repertoires in COVID-19. Produced via immunoSEQ multiplex PCR; TCRdb's table is partial and in-frame only. The sample holds 95,000 to 150,000 clones; about 80% are singletons and the top ten take 16%. Sequencing was performed on peripheral blood. The receptors here all came from a man between 60 and 70 years old with active or convalescent COVID-19. Both conserved end residues are part of each CDR3. Each record gives: J gene, clone size, V gene, D gene, CDR3 DNA, CDR3 protein. The D gene is left open where the match is weak. For some rows the clone size is stated as once, few or many, or as a class when expanded; others skip it.

TRBJ2-1	-	TRBV11-1	TRBD1	TGTGCCAGCAGCTCCGACAGGGTAGGTTTGGGGAATGAGCAGTTCTTC	CASSSDRVGLGNEQFF
TRBJ1-5	few	TRBV18	TRBD1	TGTGCCAGCTCACCACCGGGACAGGGAAGCAATCAGCCCCAGCATTTT	CASSPPGQGSNQPQHF
TRBJ2-7	-	TRBV7-2	-	TGTGCCAGCAGCCCCTACCGCCTGGTGGAGCAGTACTTC	CASSPYRLVEQYF
TRBJ2-3	-	TRBV27	-	TGTGCCAGCAGTTTGCGAGATACGCAGTATTTT	CASSLRDTQYF
TRBJ2-2	-	TRBV2	TRBD2	TGTGCCAGCTCGGGACTAGCGTACACCGGGGAGCTGTTTTTT	CASSGLAYTGELFF
TRBJ2-2	-	TRBV7-2	-	TGTGCCAGCAGCTTAGTTTCACAGAACACCGGGGAGCTGTTTTTT	CASSLVSQNTGELFF
TRBJ1-6	-	TRBV4-1	-	TGCGCCAGCAGCCAGGAGGCCGTAGCAAATTCACCCCTCCACTTT	CASSQEAVANSPLHF
TRBJ2-5	-	TRBV29-1	TRBD1	TGCAGCGTTGCAACAGGGGGCCAAGAGACCCAGTACTTC	CSVATGGQETQYF
TRBJ1-4	once	TRBV5-6	-	TGTGCCAGCAGCTTGGTTTGGGAGGGGGAAAAACTGTTTTTT	CASSLVWEGEKLFF
TRBJ2-7	once	TRBV19	TRBD1	TGTGCCAGTAGTATAGCAGGGGGCTCCTACGAGCAGTACTTC	CASSIAGGSYEQYF
TRBJ2-3	-	TRBV7-7	TRBD2	TGTGCCAGCAGCTCGGGGACTAGCGGAGCGGATACGCAGTATTTT	CASSSGTSGADTQYF
TRBJ1-4	-	TRBV3-1/TRBV3-2	-	TGTGCCAGCAGCCAAGATACCCGGACTTATGAAAAACTGTTTTTT	CASSQDTRTYEKLFF
TRBJ2-3	-	TRBV7-3	TRBD2	TGTGCCAGCAGCCCACGGGGGGAGACAGATACGCAGTATTTT	CASSPRGETDTQYF
TRBJ2-7	-	TRBV29-1	-	TGCAGCGTTGAAGAAGGCGGCTACGAGCAGTACTTC	CSVEEGGYEQYF
TRBJ2-3	-	TRBV2	-	TGTGCCAGCAGTGGGGCGAGACTACCGACAGATACGCAGTATTTT	CASSGARLPTDTQYF
TRBJ1-2	few	TRBV27	TRBD1	TGTGCCAGCAGTACGGGACAGTCCTATGGCTACACCTTC	CASSTGQSYGYTF
TRBJ2-3	-	TRBV6-1	-	TGTGCCAGCAGTGAAATCTGGGGCGCGGGCACAGATACGCAGTATTTT	CASSEIWGAGTDTQYF
TRBJ1-4	-	TRBV28	TRBD1	TGTGCCAGCAGTTCCTGGACAGGGAGTGAAAAACTGTTTTTT	CASSSWTGSEKLFF
TRBJ1-5	few	TRBV16	-	TGTGCCAGCAGCCTTGACAGGAACAATCAGCCCCAGCATTTT	CASSLDRNNQPQHF
TRBJ2-3	-	TRBV2	-	TGTGCCAGCAAAAGGCTAGTTTCCACAGATACGCAGTATTTT	CASKRLVSTDTQYF
TRBJ2-3	-	TRBV7-2	TRBD2	TGTGCCAGCAGCTCCCCCACCAGCGGGGCAACCCTGCCCCATACGCAGTATTTT	CASSSPTSGATLPHTQYF
TRBJ2-7	-	TRBV11-2	-	TGTGCCAGCAGCCCGACGGACAGCTACGAGCAGTACTTC	CASSPTDSYEQYF
TRBJ1-2	-	TRBV27	TRBD1	TGTGCCAGCAGTTTTCGGGCAGGGGGCAACTATGGCTACACCTTC	CASSFRAGGNYGYTF
TRBJ2-7	few	TRBV4-3	TRBD2	TGCGCCAGCAGCCAGCAACTAGCGGGAGGTGTTGTGGAGCAGTACTTC	CASSQQLAGGVVEQYF
TRBJ1-1	-	TRBV14	-	TGTGCCAGCAGCCTCCTGATGTTGAGTTCTAAAACTGAAGCTTTCTTT	CASSLLMLSSKTEAFF
TRBJ1-2	-	TRBV10-3	-	TGTGCCATCAGTGAGTCGATAAGAACAGCTAATAGGGGCTACACCTTC	CAISESIRTANRGYTF
TRBJ1-1	once	TRBV11-3	-	TGTGCCAGCAGCTTATCGGGGGGCACTGAAGCTTTCTTT	CASSLSGGTEAFF
TRBJ2-5	few	TRBV5-6	TRBD1	TGTGCCAGCAGACTTCAGGGGGCGCACCAAGAGACCCAGTACTTC	CASRLQGAHQETQYF
TRBJ2-2	-	TRBV28	TRBD2	TGTGCCAGCAGTTCACCCGGGACTAGCGGCACCGGGGAGCTGTTTTTT	CASSSPGTSGTGELFF
TRBJ2-1	once	TRBV7-8	TRBD2	TGTGCCAGCAGGCGAAGGACTAGCGGGAGTCCCAATGAGCAGTTCTTC	CASRRRTSGSPNEQFF
TRBJ2-1	once	TRBV9	TRBD1	TGTGCCAGCAGCGCACTCCTAAGCCCACAGGGGACCAATGAGCAGTTCTTC	CASSALLSPQGTNEQFF
TRBJ2-5	-	TRBV11-3	TRBD2	TGTGCCAGCAGCTTAGGCGGATGGGGGGGGCAAGAGACCCAGTACTTC	CASSLGGWGGQETQYF
TRBJ2-3	-	TRBV15	TRBD2	TGTGCCACCAGCAGTTCAGCGGGAAGCACAGATACGCAGTATTTT	CATSSSAGSTDTQYF
TRBJ2-1	once	TRBV27	TRBD2	TGTGCCAGCAGTTTGGGACTAGCGGGATGGGACAATGAGCAGTTCTTC	CASSLGLAGWDNEQFF
TRBJ2-2	-	TRBV7-9	-	TGTGCCAGCAGCCCATTCTCCGAACGGCGGAGGAACACCGGGGAGCTGTTTTTT	CASSPFSERRRNTGELFF
TRBJ2-2	-	TRBV29-1	TRBD1	TGCAGCGCCGGAGATCAATGGACAGGGAGAGGGGAGCTGTTTTTT	CSAGDQWTGRGELFF
TRBJ2-5	once	TRBV15	-	TGTGCCACCAGCATCATATATCAGGGGACCCAGTACTTC	CATSIIYQGTQYF
TRBJ2-1	-	TRBV15	TRBD2	TGTGCCACCAGCAGTGGATTGTTTGCGGGAGCTATATCCTACAATGAGCAGTTCTTC	CATSSGLFAGAISYNEQFF
TRBJ1-2	few	TRBV2	-	TGTGCCAGCAGTGATTCTGATGCAGCTAACTATGGCTACACCTTC	CASSDSDAANYGYTF
TRBJ1-3	-	TRBV5-1	-	TGCGCCAGCCACGAAGGGGGCTCTGGAAACACCATATATTTT	CASHEGGSGNTIYF
TRBJ2-2	-	TRBV7-9	TRBD2	TGTGCCAGCAGCCCTCTAGCGGGAAAGCTCGGGGAGCTGTTTTTT	CASSPLAGKLGELFF
TRBJ2-3	-	TRBV2	TRBD2	TGTGCCAGCAGTGTGACTAGCACTAGCACAGATACGCAGTATTTT	CASSVTSTSTDTQYF
TRBJ1-1	-	TRBV9	-	TGTGCCAGCAGCGTAGGAGTGGGAGGACACAACACTGAAGCTTTCTTT	CASSVGVGGHNTEAFF
TRBJ2-4	-	TRBV30	-	TGTGCCTGGAGTAAAAGCGCCCAAAACATTCAGTACTTC	CAWSKSAQNIQYF
TRBJ2-5	once	TRBV28	-	TGTGCCAGCAGTTTCCCCCGGGGATTCCGGGAGACCCAGTACTTC	CASSFPRGFRETQYF
TRBJ1-5	-	TRBV24-1	-	TGTGCCACCAGTGAGGGAGATTATAGCAATCAGCCCCAGCATTTT	CATSEGDYSNQPQHF
TRBJ2-7	-	TRBV5-1	TRBD2	TGCGCCAGCAGCTTGTCCGTGGCTAGCGGGGTCTACGAGCAGTACTTC	CASSLSVASGVYEQYF
TRBJ1-6	-	TRBV25-1	-	TGTGCCAGCAGTGAATTTTCAGGGAATTCACCCCTCCACTTT	CASSEFSGNSPLHF
TRBJ2-1	-	TRBV5-6	TRBD2	TGTGCCAGCACATTACTAGCGGGTGACAATGAGCAGTTCTTC	CASTLLAGDNEQFF